What follows are 20 T cell receptor beta chains derived from one specimen sequenced in a study of early T cells in non-severe SARS-CoV-2 infection. From the 5' RACE reads, TCRdb called clonotypes with MiXCR, one entry per CDR3 protein. The sample lists under 70,000 distinct CDR3 sequences; about 15% were seen once. The sequences come from whole blood, collected at baseline. The receptor source for this set is an adult who was a healthcare worker with PCR-confirmed SARS-CoV-2 infection or an uninfected control (not recorded which).

The sample holds a few counts of this clonotype. The chain recombines TRBV6-1 with TRBJ1-5, with 9 bases fitting TRBD1. This CDR3 has 14 residues. V was pared by 5 bases and J by 5 bases, with 4 bases of the junction left unmatched. The germline CDR1 and CDR2 sequences are MNHNS and SASEGT. As DNA, the CDR3 is TGTGCCAGCAGTTCGGGACAGGGATATCAGCCCCAGCATTTT. It yields the protein CASSSGQGYQPQHF.

V and J are TRBV5-1 and TRBJ2-7; D perhaps matches TRBD1 (5 bases). V was pared by 3 bases and J by 0 bases, with 13 bases between. Germline values: CDR1 SGHRS, CDR2 YFSETQ. This CDR3 has 15 residues. In nucleotides, the CDR3 is TGCGCCAGCAGCTCAACAGGAAGGGGCTCCTACGAGCAGTACTTC. Protein product: CASSSTGRGSYEQYF. Looking up the rest from reference TRBV5-1 and TRBJ2-7 gives the full variable domain: KAGVTQTPRYLIKTRGQQVTLSCSPISGHRSVSWYQQTPGQGLQFLFEYFSETQRNKGNFPGRFSGRQFSNSRSEMNVSTLELGDSALYLCASSSTGRGSYEQYFGPGTRLTVT.

The sample holds a few counts of this clonotype. For the CDR3, the DNA is TGTGCCAGCAGTCCCGAGGGGGGCCCTCTCCTAGACGAGCAGTACTTC. It codes for CASSPEGGPLLDEQYF. The chain links TRBV27 to TRBJ2-7; D is tentatively TRBD1 or TRBD2 (6 bases each). V lost 5 bases and J 5 bases, leaving 22 bases between the germline ends. Germline lookup yields CDR1 MNHEY and CDR2 SMNVEV (reference sequence). This CDR3 contains 16 residues.

This clonotype was counted ten times or more. The rearrangement links TRBV7-9 to TRBJ2-7; D remains unclear. There are 12 residues in the CDR3. V lost 5 bases and J 2 bases, leaving 7 bases between the germline ends. Germline CDR1 and CDR2: SEHNR and FQNEAQ (reference sequence). Here the CDR3 DNA reads TGTGCCAGCAGCCCCCAGACCTACGAGCAGTACTTC. This gives the protein CASSPQTYEQYF.

The chain joins TRBV5-6 to TRBJ2-3; 9 positions agree with TRBD1. The CDR3 length is 14 residues. CDR1 is SGHDT and CDR2 is YYEEEE in the germline V gene. With V trimmed by 7 bases and J by 6 bases, 9 bases remained unmatched. The DNA of the CDR3 is TGTGCCAGCGGCCCTGGGACAGGGTACGATACGCAGTATTTT. This gives the protein CASGPGTGYDTQYF.

The chain uses TRBV10-2 and TRBJ1-2, with D possibly being TRBD1 (5 bases). Germline CDR1 reads WSHSY; CDR2 reads SAAADI. This CDR3 has 16 residues. V was clipped by 4 bases and J by 4 bases, with 19 bases between them. CDR3 amino acids: CASSGTPTSYLYGYTF. Written as DNA, the CDR3 is TGCGCCAGCAGTGGGACACCGACTTCCTACCTCTATGGCTACACCTTC.

This clonotype was recorded a few times. The chain joins TRBV24-1 to TRBJ2-2; D is unresolved. Germline V CDR1 and CDR2: KGHDR, SFDVKD. Trimming pared 2 bases from V and 0 bases from J, leaving 9 bases between. CDR3 length: 16 residues. The CDR3: CATSDSGSTNTGELFF. The CDR3 nucleotides read TGTGCCACCAGTGATTCTGGAAGCACGAACACCGGGGAGCTGTTTTTT.

This sequence joins TRBV20-1 and TRBJ2-7; no definite D call. Trimming removed 3 bases from V and 9 bases from J, with 12 bases in between. CDR1 is DFQATT, CDR2 SNEGSKA, per germline (reference sequence). The CDR3 has 11 residues. DNA for the CDR3: TGCAGTGCTAGTAGGCCCCCAGGGCAGTACTTC. Translation gives CSASRPPGQYF.

This clonotype has more than one count but fewer than ten. J is TRBJ2-6 and V is TRBV5-1, with 10 bases fitting TRBD2. In germline, CDR1 is SGHRS, CDR2 YFSETQ. V shed 3 bases, J shed 2 bases, and the junction held 8 bases outside the gene matches. The CDR3 sequence is 18 residues long. This CDR3 reads CASSWKREGRTGANVLTF. The CDR3 DNA sequence: TGCGCCAGCAGCTGGAAGCGGGAGGGCCGAACTGGGGCCAACGTCCTGACTTTC. Full variable domain (missing parts from reference TRBV5-1 and TRBJ2-6): KAGVTQTPRYLIKTRGQQVTLSCSPISGHRSVSWYQQTPGQGLQFLFEYFSETQRNKGNFPGRFSGRQFSNSRSEMNVSTLELGDSALYLCASSWKREGRTGANVLTFGAGSRLTVL.

This clonotype was recorded a few times. V and J are TRBV5-6 and TRBJ2-5; 10 nucleotides match TRBD1. CDR1 is SGHDT, CDR2 YYEEEE, per germline. V lost 1 base, J lost 5 bases, and 5 bases stayed unmatched. The CDR3 is made up of 15 amino acids. The CDR3 here is CASSLKTGGAETQYF. CDR3 nucleotide sequence: TGTGCCAGCAGCTTGAAGACAGGGGGCGCGGAGACCCAGTACTTC.

The chain has TRBV18 and TRBJ2-5; tentatively, D is TRBD1 (6 bases). V was clipped by 2 bases and J by 1 base, with 8 bases between them. In germline, CDR1 is KGHSH, CDR2 LQKENI. CDR3 length equals 14 residues. CDR3 loop: CASSPRTAQETQYF. CDR3 bases: TGTGCCAGCTCACCAAGGACAGCCCAAGAGACCCAGTACTTC. Complete variable domain (other parts from reference TRBV18 and TRBJ2-5): NAGVMQNPRHLVRRRGQEARLRCSPMKGHSHVYWYRQLPEEGLKFMVYLQKENIIDESGMPKERFSAEFPKEGPSILRIQQVVRGDSAAYFCASSPRTAQETQYFGPGTRLLVL.

A word on this clonotype: The junction differs from germline at one of its ends, possibly a read error. The chain recombines TRBV7-7 with TRBJ2-1; 10 bases line up with TRBD1. The CDR3 consists of 15 residues. CDR1 and CDR2 from the germline V gene are SSHAT and FNYEAQ (reference sequence). For the CDR3, the DNA is TGTGCTAGCAGCTTCGGGACAGGGGTTTCCAATGAGCAGTTCTTC. Its protein is CASSFGTGVSNEQFF.

This clonotype was detected only a few times. The chain uses TRBV5-6 and TRBJ2-1; D possibly corresponds to TRBD1 (6 bases). The CDR3 sequence is 14 residues long. V shed 2 bases and J shed 10 bases, with 16 bases lying between them. Germline V gene sequence: CDR1 SGHDT, CDR2 YYEEEE. CDR3 in amino acids: CASSFSGTPMEQFF. CDR3 DNA: TGTGCCAGCAGCTTTTCAGGGACACCTATGGAGCAGTTCTTC.

This clonotype was counted only a few times. The CDR3: CASSLKPTSGPYEQYF. The CDR3 DNA reads TGTGCCAGCAGTTTAAAACCGACTAGCGGTCCCTACGAGCAGTACTTC. This chain uses TRBV27 with TRBJ2-7; 9 nucleotides match TRBD2. Trimming at V came to 2 bases and at J to 2 bases, leaving 7 bases not matched to a gene. In germline, CDR1 is MNHEY, CDR2 SMNVEV (reference sequence). This CDR3 is built from 16 residues.

In this sample, this clonotype turned up a few times. The genes are TRBV19 and TRBJ1-2, with TRBD1 matching 7 bases. The CDR3 spans 17 residues. The germline V gene encodes CDR1 LNHDA and CDR2 SQIVND (reference sequence). Unmatched junction bases numbered 14, after V lost 3 bases and J lost 4 bases. CDR3 sequence: CASSMFSRQGLFYGYTF. CDR3 DNA sequence: TGTGCCAGTAGTATGTTTTCCCGACAGGGTCTGTTCTATGGCTACACCTTC.

This clonotype was counted between two and nine times. This chain uses TRBV24-1 with TRBJ2-5; 9 bases align to TRBD1. Germline CDR1 KGHDR, CDR2 SFDVKD. V was pared by 9 bases and J by 5 bases, with 15 bases of the junction left unmatched. The CDR3 sequence is 16 residues long. The CDR3 nucleotides are TGTGCCACCGCCACTAGGGCGGGGACAGGGTTTGAGACCCAGTACTTC. This gives the protein CATATRAGTGFETQYF.

At least ten counts were recorded for this clonotype. This chain links TRBV7-9 with TRBJ2-4, with D perhaps TRBD1 (6 bases). Looked up from germline, CDR1 is SEHNR and CDR2 is FQNEAQ (reference sequence). Trimming removed 2 bases from V and 15 bases from J, with 14 bases in between. The CDR3 has 12 residues. CDR3 amino acids: CASSLPGDHPYF. In nucleotides, the CDR3 is TGTGCCAGCAGCTTACCAGGGGACCACCCGTACTTC.

This clonotype appeared once. V is TRBV7-3 and J is TRBJ2-2, with TRBD2 identical over 11 bases. The CDR3 is 16 amino acids. V dropped 5 bases and J dropped 6; count of bases not matched to a gene: 8. CDR1 and CDR2 from the germline V gene are SGHTA and FQGTGA. CDR3 loop: CASSPGRLAGPGELFF. For the CDR3, the DNA is TGTGCCAGCAGCCCCGGACGACTAGCGGGACCCGGGGAGCTGTTTTTT.

This clonotype was observed a handful of times. The chain is built from TRBV7-2 and TRBJ1-2; no clear D gene. The CDR3 runs to 14 residues. V was clipped by 5 bases and J by 7 bases, with 17 bases between them. Germline CDR1 SGHTA, CDR2 FQGNSA. CDR3 sequence reads: CASSPRSQSLGYTF. The DNA for the CDR3 is TGTGCCAGCAGCCCACGATCACAGTCTCTTGGCTACACCTTC.

This clonotype came up many times. The chain employs TRBV20-1 and TRBJ2-3, with D maybe TRBD2 (7 bases). This CDR3 is 13 amino acids long. V shed 3 bases and J shed 8 bases, with 15 bases lying between them. The germline gives CDR1 DFQATT, CDR2 SNEGSKA (reference sequence). In nucleotides, the CDR3 is TGCAGTGCTAGGCCCGGGGGGCTAGGTACGCAGTATTTT. Encoded protein: CSARPGGLGTQYF.